This TCR beta chain was identified during a study of T cells in localized non-small cell lung cancer. Study findings and constraints: Sequencing was limited to one tumor region, leaving the possibility of heterogeneity open. Adjacent uninvolved lung tissue had the highest T cell clonality, exceeding tumor.

Generated by immunoSEQ multiplex PCR, the TCRdb table keeps only in-frame clones and is missing some. The sample includes approximately 25,000 clones, 80% to 95% seen only once; the top ten take about 1%. About this clone itself: Its antigen is not known. Compared with germline, one end of the junction differs, possibly owing to a read error.

Germline CDR1 and CDR2: SNHLY and FYNNEI. The CDR3 totals 15 residues. The chain has TRBV2 and TRBJ2-7; 8 bases align to TRBD2. Sample: peripheral blood, taken before any cancer treatment. This TCR came from a woman aged 40-69 years with stage I lung adenocarcinoma. CDR3 DNA sequence: TGTGCCAGCAGTGAACTACGGGGGGGCTCCCACGAGCAGTACTTC. As protein: CASSELRGGSHEQYF.